This T cell receptor (beta chain) was identified during a study of PD-1 blockade in classical Hodgkin lymphoma. As for the study in general: Patients were dosed intravenously with nivolumab at 3 mg/kg every 2 weeks. Findings of the study overall: Significantly greater TCR diversity emerged by C4D1 in CD4+ cells but not CD8+ cells. Whatever underlies the repertoire differences (possibly disease activity or prior therapy) remains undefined. Reported baseline diversity: healthy donors highest, relapsed/refractory patients lowest.

The data were produced by immunoSEQ multiplex PCR, yet TCRdb's version contains in-frame clones alone and is incomplete. The sample lists about 15,000 clones; roughly 80% were seen once. All trial patients relapsed after autologous stem cell transplantation. By magnetic negative selection, CD4+ T cells were purified from thawed PBMCs. The germline V gene has CDR1 SGHNT and CDR2 YYREEE (reference sequence). The V gene lost 4 bases and the J gene lost 4 bases, with 13 bases spanning the gap. The CDR3 runs to 14 residues. With regard to this clone: Its antigen is undetermined.

The sequence derives from a human donor with classical Hodgkin lymphoma. This chain uses TRBV5-4 with TRBJ2-3, with a weak D call TRBD2 (6 bases). Material: CD4+ T cells from blood, obtained at baseline. The CDR3 protein is CASSHPGGADTQYF. CDR3 bases: TGTGCCAGCAGCCACCCCGGCGGGGCAGATACGCAGTATTTT.